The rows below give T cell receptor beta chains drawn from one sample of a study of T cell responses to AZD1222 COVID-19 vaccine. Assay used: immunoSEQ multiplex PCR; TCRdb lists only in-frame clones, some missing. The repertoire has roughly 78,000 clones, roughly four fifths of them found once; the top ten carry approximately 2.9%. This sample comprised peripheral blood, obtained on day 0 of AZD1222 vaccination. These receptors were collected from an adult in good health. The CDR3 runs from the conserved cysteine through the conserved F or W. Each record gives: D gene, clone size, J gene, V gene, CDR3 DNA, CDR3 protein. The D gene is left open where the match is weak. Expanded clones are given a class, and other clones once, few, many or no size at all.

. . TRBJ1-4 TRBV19 TGTGCCAGTACGAGGTCCGCGGCAACTAATGAAAAACTGTTTTTT CASTRSAATNEKLFF
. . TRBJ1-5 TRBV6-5 TGTGCCAGCAGCTATTATAGCAATCAGCCCCAGCATTTT CASSYYSNQPQHF
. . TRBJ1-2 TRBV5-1 TGCGCCAGCAGCCCTCAGACAGACCCTAACTATGGCTACACCTTC CASSPQTDPNYGYTF
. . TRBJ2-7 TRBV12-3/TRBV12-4 TGTGCCAGCAGTGGGTCAGGGGGAGGGGAGCAGTACTTC CASSGSGGGEQYF
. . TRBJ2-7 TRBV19 TGTGCCAGTGCCGACCGACATGACTACGAGCAGTACTTC CASADRHDYEQYF
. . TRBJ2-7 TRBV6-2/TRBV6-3 TGTGCCAGCAGTTACCCCGACGGGACCTACGAGCAGTACTTC CASSYPDGTYEQYF
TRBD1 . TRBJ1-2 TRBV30 TGTGCCTGGACAAGACAGGGGTTTATCTATGGCTACACCTTC CAWTRQGFIYGYTF
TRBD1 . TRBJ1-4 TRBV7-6 TGTGCCAGCAGCGACCCATACCGGGACAGGGGTAATGAAAAACTGTTTTTT CASSDPYRDRGNEKLFF
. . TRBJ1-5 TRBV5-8 TGTGCCAGCAGAATTCAGCCCCAGCATTTT CASRIQPQHF
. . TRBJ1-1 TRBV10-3 TGTGCCATCAAGAGGGACCCGAACACTGAAGCTTTCTTT CAIKRDPNTEAFF
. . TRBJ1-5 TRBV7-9 TGTGCCAGCAGCTTATCCACGGGGGATCAGCCCCAGCATTTT CASSLSTGDQPQHF
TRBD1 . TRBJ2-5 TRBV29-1 TGCAGCGTTGAGTTAGGCCAGGGGGCCGAGACCCAGTACTTC CSVELGQGAETQYF
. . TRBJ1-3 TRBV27 TGTGCCAGCAGTTTGGGTCCTTACAGCTCTGGAAACACCATATATTTT CASSLGPYSSGNTIYF
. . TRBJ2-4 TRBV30 TGTGCCTGGAGGGGGGGCACCGTAGCCAAAAACATTCAGTACTTC CAWRGGTVAKNIQYF
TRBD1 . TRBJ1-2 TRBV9 TGTGCCAGCAGCGTAGGGACAGGGGGCCACCTAGTCTATGGCTACACCTTC CASSVGTGGHLVYGYTF
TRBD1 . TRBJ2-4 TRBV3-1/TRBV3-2 TGTGCCAGCAGCCAAGAGGCCCCACCCCCGGGACAGAAAATAGCCAAAAACATTCAGTACTTC CASSQEAPPPGQKIAKNIQYF
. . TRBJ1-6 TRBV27 TGTGCCAGCAGTCCCAGGACGGATTATTCACCCCTCCACTTT CASSPRTDYSPLHF
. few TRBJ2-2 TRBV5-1 TGCGCCAGCAGCTTGGGAGTAAGCGGCGGGTACACCGGGGAGCTGTTTTTT CASSLGVSGGYTGELFF
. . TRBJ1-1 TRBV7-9 TGTGCCAGCAGCTTGGAGGGGACTAGTGAAGCTTTCTTT CASSLEGTSEAFF
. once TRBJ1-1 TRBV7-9 TGTGCCAGCAGCTCCCGTTCTCCCAGACGTGCGGGGAACACTGAAGCTTTCTTT CASSSRSPRRAGNTEAFF
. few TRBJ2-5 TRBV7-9 TGTGCCAGCAGCTCCCTTAGGGACCAAGAGACCCAGTACTTC CASSSLRDQETQYF
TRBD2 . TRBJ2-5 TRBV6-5 TGTGCCAGCAGGGACGCGGGAGAAGAGACCCAGTACTTC CASRDAGEETQYF
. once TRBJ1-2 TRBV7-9 TGTGCCAGCAGCGCTCAAGGCGAGGGTGGCTACACCTTC CASSAQGEGGYTF
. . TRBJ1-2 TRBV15 TGTGCCACCAGCAGAGATCTTGGACAGTCCACTAACTATGGCTACACCTTC CATSRDLGQSTNYGYTF
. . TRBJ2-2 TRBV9 TGTGCCAGCAGCGTAGACGGGACGGCCGGGGAGCTGTTTTTT CASSVDGTAGELFF
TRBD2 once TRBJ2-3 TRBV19 TGTGCCAGTACCACCCGGGGAATAGCGGGAGGCCGAGGAGATACGCAGTATTTT CASTTRGIAGGRGDTQYF
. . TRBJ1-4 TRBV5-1 TGCGCCAGCAGCCGGGGGGACGGAAGAGGTGAAAAACTGTTTTTT CASSRGDGRGEKLFF
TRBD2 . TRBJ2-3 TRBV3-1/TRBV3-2 TGTGCCAGCAGCCGATCGTTCAGGATGGGACTAGCGGGGTTTGGAGATACGCAGTATTTT CASSRSFRMGLAGFGDTQYF
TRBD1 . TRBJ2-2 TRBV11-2 TGTGCCAGCAGCTTTAGGGGCGACAGGGCAGGTGGCACCGGGGAGCTGTTTTTT CASSFRGDRAGGTGELFF
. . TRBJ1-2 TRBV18 TGTGCCAGCTCACCTCTTGGCAGGGAGGGGTCGGACGGCTACACCTTC CASSPLGREGSDGYTF
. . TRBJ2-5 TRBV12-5 TGTGCTAGTGGTTTAGAGGGAGAGACCCAGTACTTC CASGLEGETQYF
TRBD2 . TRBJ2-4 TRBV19 TGTGCCAGTAAAGCGGGGATAGCCAAAAACATTCAGTACTTC CASKAGIAKNIQYF
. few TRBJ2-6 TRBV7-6 TGTGCCAGCAGCTTACGTGCGGGTCCTGGGGCCAACGTCCTGACTTTC CASSLRAGPGANVLTF
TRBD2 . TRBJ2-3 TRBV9 TGTGCCAGCAGCGTAGTGCCGGGGGGGCCCACAGATACGCAGTATTTT CASSVVPGGPTDTQYF
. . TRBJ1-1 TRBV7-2 TGTGCCAGCAGCTTAGTTGAAGGGTACACTGAAGCTTTCTTT CASSLVEGYTEAFF
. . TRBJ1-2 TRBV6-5 TGTGCCAGCATCAAGGGATATGGCTACACCTTC CASIKGYGYTF
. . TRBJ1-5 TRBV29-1 TGCAGCGTCGAAGAGGGGAACGGGGATCAGCCCCAGCATTTT CSVEEGNGDQPQHF
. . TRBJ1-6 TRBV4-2 TGTGCCAGCAGCCAAGAAAACCGGGGTTCACCCCTCCACTTT CASSQENRGSPLHF
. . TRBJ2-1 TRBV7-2 TGTGCCAGCAGCGAACTGTATGGGCAGTTCTTC CASSELYGQFF
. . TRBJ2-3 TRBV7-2 TGTGCCAGCAGCTTAGGGGTGAAAGATACGCAGTATTTT CASSLGVKDTQYF
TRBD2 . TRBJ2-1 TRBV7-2 TGTGCCAGCAGCTTACTCAGCGGGGCCCCCAATGAGCAGTTCTTC CASSLLSGAPNEQFF
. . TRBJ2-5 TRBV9 TGTGCCAGCAGCCGTGAGGGGAGAGAGACCCAGTACTTC CASSREGRETQYF
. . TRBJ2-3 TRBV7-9 TGTGCCAGCAGCTTAGCCGGGCACATACGGGCAGATACGCAGTATTTT CASSLAGHIRADTQYF
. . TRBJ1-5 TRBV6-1 TGTGCCAGCAGTGAATCGGACTTTAATCAGCCCCAGCATTTT CASSESDFNQPQHF
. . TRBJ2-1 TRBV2 TGTGCCAGCAGTGAGGCAGGGTCCTACAATGAGCAGTTCTTC CASSEAGSYNEQFF
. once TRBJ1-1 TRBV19 TGTGCCAGTAGTATTAATCCCAACACTGAAGCTTTCTTT CASSINPNTEAFF
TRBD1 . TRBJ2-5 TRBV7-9 TGTGCCAGCATGAACAGGGGAGAGACCCAGTACTTC CASMNRGETQYF
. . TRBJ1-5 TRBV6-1 TGTGCCAGCAGTGATTCGGGGTTCAATCAGCCCCAGCATTTT CASSDSGFNQPQHF
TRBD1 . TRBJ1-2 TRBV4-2 TGTGCCAGCAGCCAACTTACAGGGGACTATGGCTACACCTTC CASSQLTGDYGYTF
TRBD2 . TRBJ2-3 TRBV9 TGTGCCAGCAGCGTAACAACATTGGGGAGCGGGGGGGCCGGAGATACGCAGTATTTT CASSVTTLGSGGAGDTQYF